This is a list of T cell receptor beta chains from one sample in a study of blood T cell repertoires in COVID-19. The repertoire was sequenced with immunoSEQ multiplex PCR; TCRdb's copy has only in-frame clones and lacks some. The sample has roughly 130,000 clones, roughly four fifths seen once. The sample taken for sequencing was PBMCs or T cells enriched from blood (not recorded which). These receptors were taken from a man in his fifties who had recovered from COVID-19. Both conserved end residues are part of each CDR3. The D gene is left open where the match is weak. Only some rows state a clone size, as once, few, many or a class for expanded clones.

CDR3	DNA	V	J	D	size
CASSDRQGSNYGYTF	TGTGCCAGCAGCGATCGACAGGGGAGTAACTATGGCTACACCTTC	TRBV7-2	TRBJ1-2	TRBD1	NA
CASSLNPGTGNEKLFF	TGTGCCAGCAGCTTAAACCCCGGGACAGGGAACGAAAAACTGTTTTTT	TRBV7-8	TRBJ1-4	TRBD1	NA
CASMDITNQPQHF	TGTGCCAGTATGGACATAACCAATCAGCCCCAGCATTTT	TRBV19	TRBJ1-5	NA	NA
CASSSGTERLAFF	TGTGCCAGCAGTTCCGGGACAGAGCGCTTAGCTTTCTTT	TRBV6-2/TRBV6-3	TRBJ1-1	TRBD1	NA
CASGQSSGANVLTF	TGTGCCAGCGGACAGTCTTCGGGGGCCAACGTCCTGACTTTC	TRBV6-5	TRBJ2-6	NA	NA
CASGSPPEQYF	TGTGCTAGTGGTTCCCCCCCGGAGCAGTACTTC	TRBV12-5	TRBJ2-7	NA	NA
CASSYLNQPQHF	TGTGCCAGCAGCTATTTAAATCAGCCCCAGCATTTT	TRBV7-9	TRBJ1-5	NA	NA
CASSLPDSPLHF	TGTGCCAGCAGCTTACCTGATTCACCCCTCCACTTT	TRBV7-3	TRBJ1-6	NA	NA
CAWSATDSGNTIYF	TGTGCCTGGAGTGCGACAGATTCTGGAAACACCATATATTTT	TRBV30	TRBJ1-3	NA	NA
CASKGTVSDEQFF	TGTGCCAGTAAGGGGACAGTCTCGGATGAGCAGTTCTTC	TRBV7-8	TRBJ2-1	TRBD1	NA
CASSPKHDEQYF	TGTGCCAGCAGTCCCAAGCATGACGAGCAGTACTTC	TRBV28	TRBJ2-7	NA	NA
CASSLRPSGGYTDTQYF	TGCGCCAGCAGCTTGAGGCCTAGCGGGGGGTACACAGATACGCAGTATTTT	TRBV5-1	TRBJ2-3	TRBD2	NA
CASSPAIRGSEKLFF	TGTGCCAGCAGCCCGGCTATTCGCGGGAGCGAAAAACTGTTTTTT	TRBV5-6	TRBJ1-4	NA	NA
CASSYLRIASYEQYF	TGTGCCAGCAGTTACCTGCGGATAGCATCCTACGAGCAGTACTTC	TRBV6-2/TRBV6-3	TRBJ2-7	NA	NA
CASSPHWGADYEQYF	TGTGCCAGCAGCCCCCACTGGGGCGCGGACTACGAGCAGTACTTC	TRBV9	TRBJ2-7	NA	NA
CASSFLVRAHEQYF	TGCGCCAGCAGCTTTTTAGTCAGGGCCCACGAGCAGTACTTC	TRBV5-1	TRBJ2-7	NA	few
CASSSETVSGYTF	TGTGCCAGCAGCTCCGAGACAGTCTCTGGCTACACCTTC	TRBV7-2	TRBJ1-2	NA	NA
CASSLTGASGGSQFF	TGTGCCAGCAGCTTAACGGGTGCTAGCGGGGGTTCTCAGTTCTTC	TRBV7-3	TRBJ2-1	TRBD2	once
CASSIGGQGLVGTGELFF	TGTGCCAGTAGTATAGGGGGACAGGGGTTAGTGGGCACCGGGGAGCTGTTTTTT	TRBV19	TRBJ2-2	TRBD1	NA
CASAASGGLYNEQFF	TGTGCCAGCGCGGCTAGCGGGGGTCTCTACAATGAGCAGTTCTTC	TRBV19	TRBJ2-1	TRBD2	NA
CASSPGQGGMLLGGEQYF	TGTGCCAGCAGTCCCGGACAGGGAGGGATGCTACTCGGGGGCGAGCAGTACTTC	TRBV6-6	TRBJ2-7	NA	few
CASSFGQAADTQYF	TGTGCCAGCAGCTTTGGACAGGCTGCAGATACGCAGTATTTT	TRBV11-1	TRBJ2-3	TRBD1	NA
CAWTTLPSGGGEQFF	TGTGCCTGGACCACTCTGCCGAGCGGGGGAGGAGAGCAGTTCTTC	TRBV30	TRBJ2-1	TRBD2	NA
CAAGGAGAYEQYF	TGTGCCGCCGGGGGAGCGGGGGCCTACGAGCAGTACTTC	TRBV25-1	TRBJ2-7	TRBD2	NA
CASSLKGMGGNTIYF	TGTGCCAGCAGTTTAAAGGGGATGGGGGGAAACACCATATATTTT	TRBV27	TRBJ1-3	NA	NA
CASRDQGIDTQYF	TGTGCCAGCAGAGACCAGGGGATAGATACGCAGTATTTT	TRBV6-5	TRBJ2-3	NA	NA
CASSRGQGSYGYTF	TGTGCCAGCAGTCGCGGACAGGGGTCCTATGGCTACACCTTC	TRBV6-2/TRBV6-3	TRBJ1-2	TRBD1	NA
CARWSKRGNQPQHF	TGTGCCAGGTGGTCAAAGAGGGGCAATCAGCCCCAGCATTTT	TRBV7-9	TRBJ1-5	NA	NA
CASSSQGGTEAFF	TGCGCCAGCAGTTCCCAGGGAGGCACTGAAGCTTTCTTT	TRBV5-1	TRBJ1-1	NA	NA
CASLPGQGVVNTEAFF	TGCGCCAGCTTGCCGGGACAGGGAGTAGTGAACACTGAAGCTTTCTTT	TRBV5-1	TRBJ1-1	TRBD1	NA
CASRTGDTGELFF	TGTGCCAGCAGGACAGGGGACACCGGGGAGCTGTTTTTT	TRBV27	TRBJ2-2	TRBD1	many
CASSRGRAGETQYF	TGCGCCAGCAGCCGGGGCAGGGCGGGGGAGACCCAGTACTTC	TRBV4-3	TRBJ2-5	NA	NA
CSVALAGFADTQYF	TGCAGCGTCGCTCTAGCGGGGTTTGCAGATACGCAGTATTTT	TRBV29-1	TRBJ2-3	TRBD2	NA
CASSLLGAGNSPLHF	TGTGCCAGCAGTTTGTTGGGGGCGGGTAATTCACCCCTCCACTTT	TRBV28	TRBJ1-6	NA	NA
CAWSVNLGANSPLHF	TGTGCCTGGAGTGTAAATCTGGGCGCTAATTCACCCCTCCACTTT	TRBV30	TRBJ1-6	NA	NA
CSVVFAGHYGYTF	TGCAGCGTTGTTTTCGCAGGGCACTATGGCTACACCTTC	TRBV29-1	TRBJ1-2	NA	NA
CASSHSTQQIYNEQFF	TGTGCCAGCAGCCACTCAACACAACAGATATACAATGAGCAGTTCTTC	TRBV14	TRBJ2-1	NA	NA
CASNTGTGNSYTF	TGTGCCAGTAATACCGGGACAGGGAACAGCTACACCTTC	TRBV19	TRBJ1-2	TRBD1	NA
CASSPSGGASYEQYF	TGTGCCAGCAGCCCTAGCGGGGGGGCCTCCTACGAGCAGTACTTC	TRBV9	TRBJ2-7	TRBD2	NA